Listed below are T cell receptor beta chains from one sample, sequenced in a study of T-cell reconstitution after alpha-beta-depleted transplantation in children. From the PCR reads, TCRdb called clonotypes with MiXCR, one entry per CDR3 protein. The sample holds some 390,000 distinct CDR3 sequences, approximately 20% seen once. The specimen comprised PBMCs from the stem cell graft donor, sampled from the stem cell graft. Receptors originate from a human donor who donated a stem cell graft to a child with acute myeloid leukemia. The CDR3 runs from the conserved cysteine through the conserved F or W. A D gene is named only where the DNA matches it firmly. Expanded clones get a size class; other rows say once, few or many, or leave the size out.

cdr3_nt cdr3_aa v_call clone_size d_call j_call
TGCAGTGCTAGACCGGGGACAGGGGCCTACGAGCAGTACTTC CSARPGTGAYEQYF TRBV20-1 many TRBD1 TRBJ2-7
TGTGCCACCAGTGATCCGGGACTAGCGGGACATCTCCCCACAGATACGCAGTATTTT CATSDPGLAGHLPTDTQYF TRBV24-1 NA TRBD2 TRBJ2-3
TGTGCCAGCAGTAGGGACAGGGTTTCCTACGAGCAGTACTTC CASSRDRVSYEQYF TRBV6-1 many TRBD1 TRBJ2-7
TGCAGCGCCGGCAGGACTAGCGGGAGTTATGAGCAGTTCTTC CSAGRTSGSYEQFF TRBV29-1 many TRBD2 TRBJ2-1
TGTGCCAGCAGCTACTCCCTAGGGAAGGACACTGAAGCTTTCTTT CASSYSLGKDTEAFF TRBV6-2/TRBV6-3 many NA TRBJ1-1
TGTGCCAGCAGCTTAGTAGGGGCCCAGCAGTTCTTC CASSLVGAQQFF TRBV11-2 many NA TRBJ2-1
TGCAGTGCCAGAAGGGCCGGACTAGCGGGAGGAGAGCAGTACTTC CSARRAGLAGGEQYF TRBV20-1 NA TRBD2 TRBJ2-7
TGCAGCACACAGGACAACACAGATACGCAGTATTTT CSTQDNTDTQYF TRBV29-1 many NA TRBJ2-3
TGCGCCAGCAGCCCCGGGACATTCGGGACTGAAGCTTTCTTT CASSPGTFGTEAFF TRBV5-1 once NA TRBJ1-1
TGTGCCAGCAGCGGACGCAGTTTTACTGGAAACACCATATATTTT CASSGRSFTGNTIYF TRBV9 NA NA TRBJ1-3
TGTGCCAGCTCACCGGTTACAGGGGAGAATGAGCAGTTCTTC CASSPVTGENEQFF TRBV18 few TRBD1 TRBJ2-1
TGCAGCACCCTGGAAAGAGAGGGAACCGGGGAGCTGTTTTTT CSTLEREGTGELFF TRBV29-1 few NA TRBJ2-2
TGCGCCAGCAGCGTCGACGGGCAGAGCTCTGGGGCCAACGTCCTGACTTTC CASSVDGQSSGANVLTF TRBV5-1 few NA TRBJ2-6
TGCAGTGCTAGTGGGGACAGGGGGCCCTACGAGCAGTACTTC CSASGDRGPYEQYF TRBV20-1 many TRBD1 TRBJ2-7
TGTGCCACCAGCAGAGATTCCCGAAACACCATATATTTT CATSRDSRNTIYF TRBV15 many NA TRBJ1-3
TGCGCCAGCAGCGTGAACGGATACGAGCAGTACTTC CASSVNGYEQYF TRBV5-1 few NA TRBJ2-7
TGCAGCGCTCTAAGTGGGAAAGGCTACACCTTC CSALSGKGYTF TRBV29-1 many NA TRBJ1-2
TGTGCCAGCAGTTTCGGACAAGGGGGATATGGCTACACCTTC CASSFGQGGYGYTF TRBV6-5 NA NA TRBJ1-2
TGCAGTGCTGGACAAGATGGGCCAGATACGCAGTATTTT CSAGQDGPDTQYF TRBV20-1 many NA TRBJ2-3
TGTGCCATCAGTGAGTCCAAAGCGGGAGGAATGCGCGATACGCAGTATTTT CAISESKAGGMRDTQYF TRBV10-3 NA TRBD2 TRBJ2-3
TGTGCCACCAGTGATTTTAGTCTATCTACCTACGAGCAGTACTTC CATSDFSLSTYEQYF TRBV24-1 few NA TRBJ2-7
TGCGGGGCGGCGGGAGGACGGGACTACGAGCAGTACTTC CGAAGGRDYEQYF TRBV29-1 few TRBD2 TRBJ2-7
TGCAGTGTTTTGGCGGGAGGCGCAGGGCATGAGCAGTTCTTC CSVLAGGAGHEQFF TRBV20-1 few TRBD2 TRBJ2-1
TGCAGTGCTAGAACTAGCGGGAGGGCGGACATTCAGTACTTC CSARTSGRADIQYF TRBV20-1 many TRBD2 TRBJ2-4
TGTGCCAGCAGTTTAGGGAACAGGGTTCCTAACTACGAGCAGTACTTC CASSLGNRVPNYEQYF TRBV12-3/TRBV12-4 many NA TRBJ2-7
TGTGCCAGCACAAAAGGCGGGATGTCCGGGGAGCTGTTTTTT CASTKGGMSGELFF TRBV12-3/TRBV12-4 few NA TRBJ2-2
TGCGCCAGCAGCTTGGGGCATGGTGGCGTTACCTACGAGCAGTACTTC CASSLGHGGVTYEQYF TRBV5-1 few NA TRBJ2-7
TGCGCCAGCAGCCTGGGAGCGGAATCCTACGAGCAGTACTTC CASSLGAESYEQYF TRBV4-1 NA NA TRBJ2-7
TGCGCCAGCAGCCAGGGACAGGGAAACACCGGGGAGCTGTTTTTT CASSQGQGNTGELFF TRBV4-1 NA TRBD1 TRBJ2-2
TGCGCCAGCAGCTTGGGGAGGACAGGGCAGTTTGGCTACACCTTC CASSLGRTGQFGYTF TRBV5-1 NA TRBD1 TRBJ1-2
TGTGCCAGCAGTTACTCGCAGGCTAGCGGGATTGGTGGTACGCAGTATTTT CASSYSQASGIGGTQYF TRBV6-2/TRBV6-3 NA TRBD2 TRBJ2-3
TGCAGCGCCTCGGGACAGGGGGCATGGGAGCAGTACTTC CSASGQGAWEQYF TRBV29-1 NA TRBD1 TRBJ2-7
TGTGCCAGCAGTTACAGCAGCGCTAGTGAAGCTTTCTTT CASSYSSASEAFF TRBV6-2/TRBV6-3 NA NA TRBJ1-1
TGTGCCAGTCAGTCTCTGGGACAGGGAAAGGGCTACGAGCAGTACTTC CASQSLGQGKGYEQYF TRBV6-1 many TRBD1 TRBJ2-7
TGTGCCAGCAGTTTTCTTTCGACAGGAATGAACACTGAAGCTTTCTTT CASSFLSTGMNTEAFF TRBV6-5 few NA TRBJ1-1
TGCGCCAGCAGCCAAAACCAAGAGACCCAGTACTTC CASSQNQETQYF TRBV5-1 NA NA TRBJ2-5
TGTGCCAGCAGTAACCGGGACGGGCGCTACGAGCAGTACTTC CASSNRDGRYEQYF TRBV12-3/TRBV12-4 NA NA TRBJ2-7
TGTGCCAGCAGCCCGATGGGAGCGGGAGTTACAGATACGCAGTATTTT CASSPMGAGVTDTQYF TRBV7-3 NA TRBD2 TRBJ2-3
TGTGCCAGCAGACCCACTAGCGGGAGGGGATATGAGCAGTTCTTC CASRPTSGRGYEQFF TRBV12-3/TRBV12-4 few TRBD2 TRBJ2-1
TGTGCCAGCACTTCCCTTCAGGGCTCCTACGAGCAGTACTTC CASTSLQGSYEQYF TRBV6-5 few NA TRBJ2-7